These 28 T cell receptor beta chains originate from one sample sequenced in a study of identical twins. TCRdb re-called the 5' RACE reads with MiXCR, one entry per CDR3 protein. Counted here are hundreds of thousands of distinct CDR3 sequences, 15% to 20% occurring once; the ten biggest clones make up around 12%. These same data were also listed under a study on T cells expressing NK-cell markers.

The sample was PBMCs. Receptors were obtained from a young woman in good health.

Only a few counts were recorded for this clonotype. This chain joins TRBV5-5 and TRBJ2-1; D unresolved. In germline, CDR1 is SGHKS, CDR2 YYEKEE (reference sequence). V lost 4 bases, J lost 7 bases, and 18 bases lay in between. This CDR3 is built from 15 residues. For the CDR3, the DNA is TGTGCCAGCAGCCCCGGTGCCCTTTTCGTAAATGAGCAGTTCTTC. This encodes CASSPGALFVNEQFF.

The chain couples TRBV6-1 to TRBJ1-1, with 9 positions matching TRBD1. The CDR3 contains 16 residues. V shed 6 bases, J shed 5 bases, and the junction held 13 bases outside the gene matches. Germline-derived CDR1 and CDR2 are MNHNS and SASEGT. CDR3 nucleotide sequence: TGTGCCAGCAGCGACGCGCCCGGGACAGGGAGGACTGAAGCTTTCTTT. Translated, it gives CASSDAPGTGRTEAFF.

This clonotype was found a few times. J is TRBJ1-2 and V is TRBV18; 8 bases fit TRBD1. This CDR3 has 15 amino acids. Per germline, CDR1 KGHSH and CDR2 LQKENI. V trimming: 2 bases; J trimming: 5 bases; junction bases outside the gene matches: 7. CDR3 sequence reads: CASSPKDRAGYGYTF. As DNA, the CDR3 is TGTGCCAGCTCACCAAAGGACAGGGCTGGGTATGGCTACACCTTC.

This rearrangement joins TRBV27 to TRBJ1-1, with 10 bases identical to TRBD1. Germline CDR1 MNHEY, CDR2 SMNVEV (reference sequence). V shed 5 bases, J shed 3 bases, and the junction held 6 bases outside the gene matches. The length of the CDR3 is 15 residues. CDR3 coding DNA: TGTGCCAGCAGTGACCAGACAGGGGGCTACACTGAAGCTTTCTTT. Amino acids: CASSDQTGGYTEAFF.

A few counts support this clonotype. This rearrangement joins TRBV29-1 to TRBJ2-7; D is perhaps TRBD1 or TRBD2 (5 bases each). The CDR3 loop spans 14 amino acids. Per the germline V gene, CDR1 is SQVTM and CDR2 is ANQGSEA. Trimming took 7 bases from V and 0 from J, leaving 16 bases between them. The CDR3 DNA is TGCAGCGCGTACTCAGTGGGGGACTCCTACGAGCAGTACTTC. Translating it yields CSAYSVGDSYEQYF.

CDR3 in amino acids: CASSPPGEQFF. CDR3 nucleotides: TGTGCCAGCAGCCCCCCGGGTGAGCAGTTCTTC. This sequence joins TRBV11-2 and TRBJ2-1; D remains ambiguous. Trimming shortened V by 5 bases and J by 9 bases, and 8 bases separated the two germline ends. Germline assignment: CDR1 SGHAT and CDR2 FQNNGV. This CDR3 has 11 residues. The variable domain in full, completed from reference TRBV11-2 and TRBJ2-1, reads EAGVAQSPRYKIIEKRQSVAFWCNPISGHATLYWYQQILGQGPKLLIQFQNNGVVDDSQLPKDRFSAERLKGVDSTLKIQPAKLEDSAVYLCASSPPGEQFFGPGTRLTVL.

This clonotype has more than one count but fewer than ten. V usage is TRBV20-1 and J usage is TRBJ1-1; D perhaps matches TRBD1 (5 bases). CDR1 and CDR2 (germline): DFQATT, SNEGSKA (reference sequence). The CDR3 sequence is 13 residues long. Trimming cost V 3 bases and J 7 bases, with 15 bases left between them. The CDR3 DNA reads as TGCAGTGCTAGGGGCCGGGGGTCCCTTGAAGCTTTCTTT. It specifies CSARGRGSLEAFF.

V gene TRBV5-1 combines with J gene TRBJ2-5, with D perhaps matching TRBD1 or TRBD2 (5 bases each). The CDR3 loop spans 15 amino acids. The ends were cut back, 3 bases at V and 5 bases at J, with 17 bases in the middle. In germline, CDR1 is SGHRS, CDR2 YFSETQ. CDR3 residues: CASSSRDPEFETQYF. As DNA, the CDR3 is TGCGCCAGCAGCTCCCGGGACCCGGAGTTCGAGACCCAGTACTTC.

This clonotype has at least ten counts. The chain carries TRBV29-1 and TRBJ2-1; D possibly corresponds to TRBD2 (6 bases). The CDR3 loop spans 13 amino acids. V dropped 6 bases and J dropped 8 bases, with 17 bases sitting between them. Germline CDR1 reads SQVTM; CDR2 reads ANQGSEA. The CDR3 loop reads CSVDTGDRDEQFF. The CDR3 bases are TGCAGCGTGGATACGGGAGATCGCGATGAGCAGTTCTTC.

This clonotype was detected a few times. The chain uses TRBV12-3 or TRBV12-4 and TRBJ1-2; D is ambiguous. The V end lost 2 bases, the J end lost 6 bases, and 16 bases lay between the germline ends. The CDR3 spans 15 residues. The CDR3 nucleotides read TGTGCCAGCAGTTTAAACCTCATTGTGGTTAATGGCTACACCTTC. This encodes CASSLNLIVVNGYTF.

This clonotype has a handful of counts. This sequence joins TRBV18 and TRBJ2-7; 10 bases align to TRBD2. Trimming took 5 bases from V and 0 from J; bases not matched to a gene: 4. The CDR3 contains 15 residues. Germline CDR1 reads KGHSH; CDR2 reads LQKENI. In nucleotides, the CDR3 is TGTGCCAGCTCATCTAGCGGGGGAAGCTCCTACGAGCAGTACTTC. Translation: CASSSSGGSSYEQYF.

Turning to this clonotype: A much bigger clone sits one base away, suggesting this may be a read error. The gene calls are TRBV20-1 and TRBJ1-1, with D maybe TRBD1 (6 bases). V was clipped by 4 bases and J by 4 bases, with 7 bases between them. This CDR3 spans 11 amino acids. Looked up from germline, CDR1 is DFQATT and CDR2 is SNEGSKA (reference sequence). The CDR3 region is CSAKGGTEAFF. The CDR3 region has the DNA TGCAGTGCTAAAGGGGGCACTGAAGCTTTCTTT.

This sequence joins TRBV9 and TRBJ2-1; possibly TRBD2 for D (5 bases). Germline CDR1 is SGDLS and CDR2 is YYNGEE. The length of the CDR3 is 15 residues. Trimming removed 0 bases at V and 2 bases at J, with 9 bases between. CDR3 region: CASSVGEGTYNEQFF. The CDR3 bases are TGTGCCAGCAGCGTAGGCGAGGGTACCTACAATGAGCAGTTCTTC.

The rearrangement links TRBV6-1 to TRBJ2-5; perhaps TRBD1 as D (5 bases). Germline V gene sequence: CDR1 MNHNS, CDR2 SASEGT. The V and J ends lost 6 bases and 5 bases respectively, with 19 bases between them. This CDR3 comprises 15 residues. CDR3 amino acids: CASSLRRAVWETQYF. The CDR3 region has the DNA TGTGCCAGCAGCCTCCGCAGGGCCGTGTGGGAGACCCAGTACTTC.

The V call is TRBV7-9, the J call TRBJ2-3; 7 bases agree with TRBD2. The ends lost 2 bases at V and 8 bases at J; junction bases unmatched: 13. CDR1 SEHNR and CDR2 FQNEAQ come from the germline V gene (reference sequence). This CDR3 is 16 amino acids long. CDR3 in DNA: TGTGCCAGCAGCTTAAGGGCGGGGGAAACTCCCACTACGCAGTATTTT. Translated, it gives CASSLRAGETPTTQYF.

This clonotype was detected many times. The chain carries TRBV7-9 and TRBJ1-1; D unresolved. Germline values: CDR1 SEHNR, CDR2 FQNEAQ (reference sequence). V was pared by 0 bases and J by 6 bases, with 11 bases between. The CDR3 is 14 residues long. The CDR3 region is CASSLATTGSEAFF. The CDR3 DNA reads as TGTGCCAGCAGCTTAGCGACAACCGGTTCTGAAGCTTTCTTT.

The chain uses TRBV12-3 or TRBV12-4 and TRBJ2-5; the D gene is possibly TRBD2 (5 bases). Between the trimmed V and J ends, which lost 5 bases and 1 base, there was a span of 8 bases. This CDR3 comprises 13 residues. In DNA, the CDR3 is TGTGCCAGCAGTGACGGGGTCCAAGAGACCCAGTACTTC. It translates to CASSDGVQETQYF.

The chain couples TRBV20-1 to TRBJ2-7, with 9 bases fitting TRBD2. Trimming removed 6 bases from V and 0 bases from J; junction bases left unmatched: 12. The CDR3 has 16 amino acids. Germline lookup yields CDR1 DFQATT and CDR2 SNEGSKA (reference sequence). This CDR3 is CSAPGGLAGHSYEQYF. CDR3 nucleotides: TGCAGTGCCCCTGGCGGGCTAGCGGGACACTCCTACGAGCAGTACTTC.

This clonotype appeared a few times. The chain carries TRBV6-1 and TRBJ2-7; 9 nucleotides line up with TRBD1. V lost 6 bases, J lost 0 bases, and 9 bases stayed unmatched. The CDR3 is 16 residues long. Per the germline V gene, CDR1 is MNHNS and CDR2 is SASEGT. The chain's CDR3 is CASRDRGSPNSYEQYF. CDR3 bases: TGTGCCAGCAGGGACAGGGGATCCCCCAACTCCTACGAGCAGTACTTC.

This clonotype was counted between two and nine times. This rearrangement joins TRBV10-3 to TRBJ2-5; D is uncertain. This CDR3 spans 14 amino acids. The V and J ends lost 6 bases and 0 bases respectively, with 11 bases between them. Looked up from germline, CDR1 is ENHRY and CDR2 is SYGVKD. The CDR3 here is CAIRDTRYQETQYF. The DNA for the CDR3 is TGTGCCATCAGGGATACCCGATACCAAGAGACCCAGTACTTC.

The chain recombines TRBV3-1 with TRBJ2-1; possibly TRBD1 for D (5 bases). V was clipped by 4 bases and J by 8 bases, with 15 bases between them. This CDR3 is built from 14 residues. The germline gives CDR1 LGHDT, CDR2 YNNKEL (reference sequence). The CDR3: CASSLMVGVDEQFF. The DNA of the CDR3 is TGTGCCAGCAGCCTCATGGTAGGGGTTGATGAGCAGTTCTTC.

This clonotype was observed at least ten times. J is TRBJ2-1 and V is TRBV20-1; 9 nucleotides line up with TRBD2. V lost 4 bases, J lost 5 bases, and 6 bases stayed unmatched. CDR1 and CDR2 from the germline V gene are DFQATT and SNEGSKA (reference sequence). The CDR3 contains 14 residues. CDR3 bases: TGCAGTGCTATACTAGCGGGCCTCAACAATGAGCAGTTCTTC. It is translated as CSAILAGLNNEQFF.

Only one count was recorded for this clonotype. The rearrangement uses TRBV10-3 and TRBJ1-2; 7 bases match TRBD1. V lost 7 bases and J lost 1; bases outside the gene matches: 15. CDR1 is ENHRY, CDR2 SYGVKD, per germline. The CDR3 sequence is 17 residues long. CDR3 DNA sequence: TGTGCCATCAAGGTTCCTGACAGGGCGGTATTTAACTATGGCTACACCTTC. It yields the protein CAIKVPDRAVFNYGYTF.

This clonotype has at least ten counts. This chain connects TRBV12-3 or TRBV12-4 to TRBJ2-4; D remains unclear. The CDR3 runs 13 residues. V shed 5 bases and J shed 2 bases, with 7 bases lying between them. CDR3 in amino acids: CASSIRSKNIQYF. Written as DNA, the CDR3 is TGTGCCAGCAGTATAAGGTCCAAAAACATTCAGTACTTC.

The V call is TRBV20-1, the J call TRBJ1-3; D gene ambiguous. V lost 6 bases to trimming and J lost 0 bases, with 9 bases between them. Germline CDR1 is DFQATT and CDR2 is SNEGSKA (reference sequence). CDR3 size: 13 residues. The CDR3 here is CSARVSSGNTIYF. CDR3 DNA: TGCAGTGCCCGGGTCTCCTCTGGAAACACCATATATTTT.

This clonotype was observed many times. This chain joins TRBV10-3 and TRBJ2-1; D remains unclear. Germline CDR1 ENHRY, CDR2 SYGVKD. The CDR3 covers 13 residues. Trimming took off 10 bases at V and 0 bases at J, with 10 bases between the two ends. The CDR3 reads CASRRDSYNEQFF. Written as DNA, the CDR3 is TGTGCCAGTAGGCGAGACTCCTACAATGAGCAGTTCTTC.

The gene calls are TRBV3-1 and TRBJ2-1; 7 bases are a match to TRBD2. Germline CDR1 LGHDT, CDR2 YNNKEL (reference sequence). Germline trimming cut 3 bases from V and 3 bases from J; bases unmatched to any gene: 5. The CDR3 contains 15 residues. The CDR3 spells CASSHSSGSYNEQFF. CDR3 coding DNA: TGTGCCAGCAGCCACTCTAGCGGAAGCTACAATGAGCAGTTCTTC.

The CDR3 protein is CASSPDSGQGLHEQYF. DNA of the CDR3: TGTGCCAGCAGCCCAGATTCGGGACAGGGCTTGCACGAGCAGTACTTC. The rearrangement joins TRBV7-6 to TRBJ2-7; TRBD1 agrees at 9 bases. V was pared by 5 bases and J by 5 bases, with 13 bases of the junction left unmatched. The germline V gene has CDR1 SGHVS and CDR2 FNYEAQ. The CDR3 length is 16 residues.